The clone carrying this TCR beta chain was observed a few times. What it binds is not known. The data belong to a study of cytomegalovirus exposure and HLA in healthy donors. Turning to the study itself: An early data release held some 85 million unique TCRs from HLA-typed donors.

Findings of the study overall: The authors confirmed in vitro that a few CMV-associated chains were specific for CMV antigens. Later findings reportedly placed an Asian-associated ancestry cluster below the roughly 690-donor mean for N-insertions.

In the PCR, 60 Vbeta and 13 Jbeta primers were used. TCRdb's table, derived via immunoSEQ multiplex PCR, lists solely in-frame clones and lacks some. The profile shows 80,000 or so clones, 67% of them singletons. This clonotype was sampled from a woman between 50 and 59 years old in good health and CMV-seropositive. Sequencing was carried out using PBMCs.

Here the CDR3 reads CASRGKTAGVWETQYF. In DNA, the CDR3 is TGTGCCAGCAGGGGGAAGACAGCGGGGGTCTGGGAGACCCAGTACTTC. The chain links TRBV25-1 to TRBJ2-5, with 8 bases fitting TRBD2. V was pared by 6 bases and J by 5 bases, with 14 bases of the junction left unmatched. This CDR3 is built from 16 residues. CDR1 is MGHDK, CDR2 SYGVNS, per germline.